This TCR beta chain was captured by sequencing in a study of siplizumab effects on memory and regulatory T cells. Study-wide results and limits: Naive T cells looked more diverse than memory cells and looked like major alloresponse contributors. Proliferating siplizumab-culture Tregs lacked confirmation of suppressive function. Roughly 80-96% of proliferating CD4+ or CD8+ clones defied assignment to a naive or memory phenotype.

Per-sample assaying covered 10^5 or so TCR templates. Some clones are missing from TCRdb's copy, which holds only in-frame ones; the method was immunoSEQ multiplex PCR. This sample yields over 70,000 clones, of which approximately 95% are seen a single time; around a sixth belongs to the top ten. As for this clone: Its antigen remains unidentified.

Germline CDR1 reads SEHNR; CDR2 reads FQNEAQ (reference sequence). The V and J ends lost 5 bases and 0 bases, in that order; junction bases with no gene match: 10. The CDR3 covers 16 residues. This sequence was found in a human donor in good health. J is TRBJ2-7 and V is TRBV7-9; 7 bases map to TRBD2. The sequenced material came from CD8+ T cells sorted from blood. The CDR3 DNA reads as TGTGCCAGCAGCGACTTTGCGGGGGAGGCCTCCTACGAGCAGTACTTC. Its protein product is CASSDFAGEASYEQYF.